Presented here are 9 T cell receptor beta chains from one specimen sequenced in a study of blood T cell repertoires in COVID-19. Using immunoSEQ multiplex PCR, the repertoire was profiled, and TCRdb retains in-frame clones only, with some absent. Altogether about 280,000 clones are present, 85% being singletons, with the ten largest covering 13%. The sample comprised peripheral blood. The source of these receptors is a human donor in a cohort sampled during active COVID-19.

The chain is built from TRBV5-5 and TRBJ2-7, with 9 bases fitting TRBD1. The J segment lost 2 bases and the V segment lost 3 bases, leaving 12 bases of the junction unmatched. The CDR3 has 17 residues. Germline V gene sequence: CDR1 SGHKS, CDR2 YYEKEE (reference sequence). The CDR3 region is CASSSVTGTGKAYEQYF. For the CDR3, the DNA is TGTGCCAGCAGCTCGGTGACCGGGACAGGGAAAGCCTACGAGCAGTACTTC.

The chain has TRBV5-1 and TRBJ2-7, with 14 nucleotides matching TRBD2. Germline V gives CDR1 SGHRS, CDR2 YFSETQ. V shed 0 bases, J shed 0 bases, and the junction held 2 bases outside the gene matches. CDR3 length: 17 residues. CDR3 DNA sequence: TGCGCCAGCAGCTTGGGTGGACTAGCGGGAGGCTCCTACGAGCAGTACTTC. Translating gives CASSLGGLAGGSYEQYF.

The CDR3 spells CASSLTLAGNNEQFF. CDR3 sequence (DNA): TGTGCCAGCAGCTTAACCCTAGCGGGCAACAATGAGCAGTTCTTC. The genes are TRBV11-2 and TRBJ2-1; TRBD2 aligns across 8 bases. The CDR3 has 15 amino acids. CDR1 and CDR2 from the germline V gene are SGHAT and FQNNGV. The J segment lost 5 bases and the V segment lost 2 bases, leaving 5 bases of the junction unmatched.

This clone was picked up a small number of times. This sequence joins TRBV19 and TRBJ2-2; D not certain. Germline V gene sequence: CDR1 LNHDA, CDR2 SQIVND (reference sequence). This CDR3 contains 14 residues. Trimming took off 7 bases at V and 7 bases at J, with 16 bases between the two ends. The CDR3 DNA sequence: TGTGCCAGTATGGCGGCGTTTGAGATCGGGGAGCTGTTTTTT. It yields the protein CASMAAFEIGELFF.

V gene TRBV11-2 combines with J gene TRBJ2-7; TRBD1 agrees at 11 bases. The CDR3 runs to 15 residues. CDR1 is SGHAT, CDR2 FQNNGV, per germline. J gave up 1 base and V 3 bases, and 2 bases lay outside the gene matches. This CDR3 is CASSFGTGGSYEQYF. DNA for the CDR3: TGTGCCAGCAGCTTCGGGACAGGGGGATCCTACGAGCAGTACTTC.

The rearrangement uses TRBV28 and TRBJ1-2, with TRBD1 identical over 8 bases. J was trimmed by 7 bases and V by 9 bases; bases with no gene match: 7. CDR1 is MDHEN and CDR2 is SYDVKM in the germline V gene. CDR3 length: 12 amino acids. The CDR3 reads CASGGQAAGYTF. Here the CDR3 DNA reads TGTGCCAGTGGGGGACAGGCGGCTGGCTACACCTTC.

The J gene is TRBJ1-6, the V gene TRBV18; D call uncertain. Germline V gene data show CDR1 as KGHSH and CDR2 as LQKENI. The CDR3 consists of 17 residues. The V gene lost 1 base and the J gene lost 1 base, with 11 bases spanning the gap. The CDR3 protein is CASSPLGADSYNSPLHF. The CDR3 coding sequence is TGTGCCAGCTCACCACTTGGAGCAGATTCCTATAATTCACCCCTCCACTTT. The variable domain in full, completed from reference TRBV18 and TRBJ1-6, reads NAGVMQNPRHLVRRRGQEARLRCSPMKGHSHVYWYRQLPEEGLKFMVYLQKENIIDESGMPKERFSAEFPKEGPSILRIQQVVRGDSAAYFCASSPLGADSYNSPLHFGNGTRLTVT.

In DNA, the CDR3 is TGCGCCAGCAGCCAAGATTATGTCAGCCAGGGGCAAGAGACCCAGTACTTC. Its protein is CASSQDYVSQGQETQYF. The chain recombines TRBV4-3 with TRBJ2-5, with D possibly being TRBD1 (6 bases). The length of the CDR3 is 17 residues. V gave up 0 bases and J gave up 2 bases, with 16 bases separating them. Germline CDR1 LGHNA, CDR2 YSLEER.

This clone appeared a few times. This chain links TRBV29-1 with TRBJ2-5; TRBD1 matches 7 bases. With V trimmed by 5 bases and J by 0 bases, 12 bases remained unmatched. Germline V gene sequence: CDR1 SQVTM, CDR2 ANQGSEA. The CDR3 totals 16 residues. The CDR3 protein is CSVSTRDRTNQETQYF. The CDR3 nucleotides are TGCAGCGTTTCAACCCGGGACAGAACAAACCAAGAGACCCAGTACTTC.